The sequence of this T cell receptor beta chain was determined in a study of T-cell memory formation after mild COVID-19. Overall study context: In these data, TCR clusters were largely donor specific. Study results and caveats: Proof of SARS-CoV-2 specificity was absent for the second-wave clones that crested on day 37.

Ten or more counts support this clonotype. What it binds is not known. The CDR3 consists of 15 residues. The ends lost 5 bases at V and 4 bases at J; junction bases unmatched: 6. Germline V gene sequence: CDR1 SNHLY, CDR2 FYNNEI. Constant-segment primers served in 5'RACE that generated TCR alpha and TCR beta cDNA libraries bearing sample barcodes and UMIs. TCRdb re-analysed the 5' RACE reads in MiXCR, keeping a single row per CDR3 protein. The sample shows about 290,000 distinct CDR3 sequences, roughly 15% of them seen only once. The chain couples TRBV2 to TRBJ2-1; 9 nucleotides line up with TRBD2. Sequenced: PBMCs or a T cell subset sorted from them (not recorded which). This TCR was recovered from a young man who had mild COVID-19 (a few samples of this study predate the infection). Cell type and time point are not known. The CDR3 coding sequence is TGTGCCAGCAGTCCCGGGACTAGCCGTTACAATGAGCAGTTCTTC. It codes for CASSPGTSRYNEQFF.